This entry concerns a single TCR beta chain. Antigen unknown. The data stem from a study of Graves' ophthalmopathy and Graves' hyperthyroidism. Newly diagnosed hyperthyroidism donors, aged 18 to 65, duration under 2 months. Isolation of PBMCs was performed using 7.5 to 10 ml of fresh peripheral blood. For repertoire sequencing, the TCR beta CDR3 regions were amplified from RNA transcripts. Second-round multiplex PCR came after a first-round RT-PCR that employed HTBI primers. TCRdb reprocessed the multiplex PCR reads with MiXCR, giving one entry per CDR3 protein. The sample has more than 300,000 distinct CDR3 sequences, 15% seen once. V lost 3 bases, J lost 2 bases, and 7 bases lay in between. There are 12 residues in the CDR3. Germline-derived CDR1 and CDR2 are SQVTM and ANQGSEA. Findings of the study overall: The model's ophthalmopathy progression predictions had approximately 71% sensitivity and 72% to 75% specificity.

The sample taken for sequencing was peripheral blood. The clonotype originates from a woman aged 18-29 years with stable Graves' hyperthyroidism. This chain uses TRBV29-1 with TRBJ2-5; D unresolved. In DNA, the CDR3 is TGCAGCGTTGACAGGCAACAAGAGACCCAGTACTTC. As protein: CSVDRQQETQYF.